This T cell receptor beta chain came from a study of molecular identifiers for immune sequencing clone quantification. The wider study: Replicate RNA from roughly 20,000 or 100,000 naive CD8 T cells formed five aliquots; four were sequenced. Findings and caveats of the study: For highly expanded clones, sizes could be underestimated when identical TCR molecules share a barcode.

Previously described methods with listed TCR primers produced the bulk TCR libraries. TCRdb analysed the PCR reads with MiXCR anew, one entry per CDR3 protein. The table records around 460,000 distinct CDR3 sequences, 25% of them present only once. The table lists this clonotype with many counts. Antigen: not known. Germline loops: CDR1 SGHNT, CDR2 YYREEE (reference sequence). V lost 4 bases, J lost 5 bases, and 9 bases stayed unmatched. The CDR3 has 15 residues. The origin of this receptor is a human donor in good health. Some libraries in this study had Jurkat cell RNA spiked in. The V call is TRBV5-4, the J call TRBJ2-5; TRBD2 matches at 9 bases. Sequenced material: naive CD8+ T cells from blood, with Jurkat cell RNA spiked in. Subset indicated: FACS-sorted CD8+CD4-CCR7+CD45RA+ naive T cells. The CDR3 spells CASSAELAGLETQYF. The CDR3 region has the DNA TGTGCCAGCAGCGCAGAGCTAGCGGGGTTGGAGACCCAGTACTTC.